The 18 T cell receptor beta chains presented below share a single source sample, sequenced in a study of T-cell reconstitution after alpha-beta-depleted transplantation in children. Preparation of the TCRbeta library used unique molecular identifiers. MiXCR, applied by TCRdb to the PCR reads, yields one record per CDR3 protein. The table has 65,000 to 85,000 distinct CDR3 sequences, roughly 10% seen once. The sequenced sample was PBMCs, obtained before TCRalphabeta/CD19-depleted stem cell transplant. Receptor source: a boy between 10 and 17 years old with acute myeloid leukemia, due to receive a stem cell transplant.

This clonotype was found a few times. This chain uses TRBV19 with TRBJ2-4, with 12 bases that match TRBD2. Germline values: CDR1 LNHDA, CDR2 SQIVND (reference sequence). This CDR3 is 18 amino acids long. V was clipped by 2 bases and J by 8 bases; unmatched bases: 13. The CDR3 sequence: CASSITRTSGIVPHIQYF. CDR3 nucleotides: TGTGCCAGTAGTATAACCCGGACTAGCGGGATTGTACCCCACATTCAGTACTTC.

This clonotype was detected ten times or more. V gene TRBV4-1 combines with J gene TRBJ2-1; TRBD2 might be the D (5 bases). Germline CDR1 and CDR2: MGHRA and YSYEKL. This CDR3 spans 15 amino acids. V was cut by 0 bases and J by 0 bases, with 6 bases left in between. The CDR3 nucleotides are TGCGCCAGCAGCCAAGAACTAGACTCCTACAATGAGCAGTTCTTC. This sequence encodes CASSQELDSYNEQFF.

This clonotype was seen at least ten times. The gene calls are TRBV5-4 and TRBJ2-5; 14 bases align to TRBD2. V shed 4 bases, J shed 2 bases, and the junction held 4 bases outside the gene matches. The germline gives CDR1 SGHNT, CDR2 YYREEE (reference sequence). The CDR3 runs 16 residues. CDR3 sequence reads: CASSTGLAGGQETQYF. CDR3 DNA sequence: TGTGCCAGCAGCACTGGACTAGCGGGGGGTCAAGAGACCCAGTACTTC. Using reference TRBV5-4 and TRBJ2-5 for the parts outside the CDR3, the full variable domain is ETGVTQSPTHLIKTRGQQVTLRCSSQSGHNTVSWYQQALGQGPQFIFQYYREEENGRGNFPPRFSGLQFPNYSSELNVNALELDDSALYLCASSTGLAGGQETQYFGPGTRLLVL.

In this sample, this clonotype turned up many times. The rearrangement uses TRBV20-1 and TRBJ2-3, with 9 nucleotides matching TRBD2. Germline V gene sequence: CDR1 DFQATT, CDR2 SNEGSKA (reference sequence). The CDR3 spans 19 residues. The ends lost 1 base at V and 8 bases at J; junction bases unmatched: 22. The CDR3 region is CSARGRNRGWREGLGTQYF. CDR3 nucleotide sequence: TGCAGTGCTAGAGGGAGGAACAGGGGTTGGCGGGAGGGCCTTGGTACGCAGTATTTT.

This sequence joins TRBV18 and TRBJ2-3; TRBD2 is a possible D gene (6 bases). Germline values: CDR1 KGHSH, CDR2 LQKENI. V dropped 4 bases and J dropped 1 base, with 15 bases sitting between them. The CDR3 is made up of 16 amino acids. The CDR3 spells CASSLLPSERTDTQYF. The CDR3 DNA reads TGTGCCAGCTCACTTCTGCCTAGCGAACGCACAGATACGCAGTATTTT.

The genes are TRBV27 and TRBJ2-2; no clear D gene. The germline CDR1 and CDR2 sequences are MNHEY and SMNVEV (reference sequence). V was pared by 0 bases and J by 5 bases, with 4 bases between. CDR3 length: 13 amino acids. The DNA of the CDR3 is TGTGCCAGCAGTTTATCGGGTACCGGGGAGCTGTTTTTT. This translates into CASSLSGTGELFF.

This clonotype was found many times. The chain links TRBV5-1 to TRBJ2-5; weak D call: TRBD2 (5 bases). The CDR3 runs to 14 residues. In germline, CDR1 is SGHRS, CDR2 YFSETQ. The V gene lost 4 bases and the J gene lost 5 bases, with 15 bases spanning the gap. CDR3 sequence: CASSPQSSGETQYF. The CDR3 DNA reads TGCGCCAGCAGCCCTCAAAGTTCGGGGGAGACCCAGTACTTC. Drawing the rest from reference TRBV5-1 and TRBJ2-5, the complete variable domain is KAGVTQTPRYLIKTRGQQVTLSCSPISGHRSVSWYQQTPGQGLQFLFEYFSETQRNKGNFPGRFSGRQFSNSRSEMNVSTLELGDSALYLCASSPQSSGETQYFGPGTRLLVL.

As regards this clonotype: A much larger clone lies a single base off, so this may be a read error. The chain is built from TRBV11-2 and TRBJ2-3; 8 bases match TRBD2. The germline V gene encodes CDR1 SGHAT and CDR2 FQNNGV. The CDR3 runs 16 residues. V shed 5 bases, J shed 4 bases, and the junction held 11 bases outside the gene matches. DNA for the CDR3: TGTGCCAGCAGCAATATACTAGCGGTGGTCCCAGATACGCAGTATTTT. It yields the protein CASSNILAVVPDTQYF. The entire variable domain, with the rest obtained from reference TRBV11-2 and TRBJ2-3, is as follows: EAGVAQSPRYKIIEKRQSVAFWCNPISGHATLYWYQQILGQGPKLLIQFQNNGVVDDSQLPKDRFSAERLKGVDSTLKIQPAKLEDSAVYLCASSNILAVVPDTQYFGPGTRLTVL.

This chain connects TRBV12-3 or TRBV12-4 to TRBJ2-6; D is uncertain. CDR3 size: 16 residues. The V gene lost 2 bases and the J gene lost 0 bases, with 8 bases spanning the gap. CDR3 loop: CASSLFRSSGANVLTF. Written as DNA, the CDR3 is TGTGCCAGCAGTTTATTTAGGAGCTCTGGGGCCAACGTCCTGACTTTC.

This clonotype was counted ten times or more. The V and J genes are TRBV5-5 and TRBJ1-5; 9 bases map to TRBD1. This CDR3 contains 15 residues. CDR1 and CDR2 (germline): SGHKS, YYEKEE (reference sequence). V shed 4 bases and J 7 bases; nucleotides not matched to a gene: 9. The DNA of the CDR3 is TGTGCCAGCAGCCGGACAGGGGCTGAGGGACAGCCCCAGCATTTT. Its protein is CASSRTGAEGQPQHF.

This clonotype was seen ten or more times. This chain links TRBV20-1 with TRBJ2-1, with 10 bases fitting TRBD2. V trimming: 1 base; J trimming: 7 bases; junction bases outside the gene matches: 10. The V gene's germline CDR1 is DFQATT and CDR2 SNEGSKA (reference sequence). CDR3 length: 16 residues. The CDR3 here is CSARVALAGVRNEQFF. CDR3 in DNA: TGCAGTGCTAGAGTTGCTCTAGCGGGAGTGCGTAATGAGCAGTTCTTC.

This clonotype was found many times. V and J are TRBV25-1 and TRBJ2-1, with D uncertain. Germline CDR1 MGHDK, CDR2 SYGVNS. The CDR3 spans 11 residues. V was shortened by 4 bases and J by 5 bases, with 3 bases between the two germline ends. CDR3 region: CASSGHNEQFF. The CDR3 coding sequence is TGTGCCAGCAGTGGGCACAATGAGCAGTTCTTC.

This clonotype was recorded many times. V gene TRBV3-1 combines with J gene TRBJ2-2; possibly TRBD1 for D (6 bases). Trimming shortened V by 5 bases and J by 6 bases, and 10 bases separated the two germline ends. Germline V gene data show CDR1 as LGHDT and CDR2 as YNNKEL (reference sequence). The CDR3 consists of 13 residues. The CDR3, as DNA: TGTGCCAGCAGCTGGGGGCTTGCCGGGGAGCTGTTTTTT. Translated: CASSWGLAGELFF.

In this sample, this clonotype turned up a few times. The chain carries TRBV18 and TRBJ2-4; D may be TRBD2 (7 bases). The CDR3 is 17 residues long. V was cut by 3 bases and J by 0 bases, with 15 bases left in between. CDR1 and CDR2 (germline): KGHSH, LQKENI. CDR3: CASSPKRGGEAKNIQYF. CDR3 coding DNA: TGTGCCAGCTCACCGAAAAGGGGGGGCGAAGCCAAAAACATTCAGTACTTC. The full variable domain, completed using reference TRBV18 and TRBJ2-4, is NAGVMQNPRHLVRRRGQEARLRCSPMKGHSHVYWYRQLPEEGLKFMVYLQKENIIDESGMPKERFSAEFPKEGPSILRIQQVVRGDSAAYFCASSPKRGGEAKNIQYFGAGTRLSVL.

This clonotype was detected many times. The chain is built from TRBV9 and TRBJ1-2; 9 nucleotides align to TRBD1. The CDR3 is made up of 16 amino acids. V lost 4 bases to trimming and J lost 6 bases; unmatched junction nucleotides: 13. CDR1 and CDR2 from the germline V gene are SGDLS and YYNGEE. CDR3 protein: CASSSPPRTGENGYTF. The CDR3 nucleotides read TGTGCCAGCAGCTCTCCCCCTCGGACAGGGGAAAATGGCTACACCTTC.

The chain links TRBV14 to TRBJ2-2; perhaps D is TRBD1 or TRBD2 (6 bases each). This CDR3 is 16 amino acids long. The germline V gene has CDR1 SGHDN and CDR2 FVKESK. Between the trimmed V and J ends, which lost 0 bases and 4 bases, there was a span of 12 bases. The CDR3 coding sequence is TGTGCCAGCAGCCAAGATCGGGGGCAGGCCACCGGGGAGCTGTTTTTT. Translated: CASSQDRGQATGELFF.

This clonotype has a count of ten or more. This chain joins TRBV7-8 and TRBJ1-1; no reliable D call. The CDR3 loop spans 15 amino acids. Germline V gene lookup returns CDR1 SGHVS and CDR2 FQNEAQ. The V and J ends lost 3 bases and 0 bases respectively, with 11 bases between them. The CDR3 loop is CASSLVEKMNTEAFF. CDR3 in DNA: TGTGCCAGCAGCTTGGTAGAGAAGATGAACACTGAAGCTTTCTTT.

This clonotype has at least ten counts. The chain carries TRBV25-1 and TRBJ2-7; no definite D call. The V end was cut by 5 bases, the J end by 5 bases, with 7 bases between. Germline CDR1 and CDR2: MGHDK and SYGVNS. CDR3 length: 11 residues. CDR3 in DNA: TGTGCCAGCAGTTCTCGAAACGAGCAGTACTTC. The encoded protein is CASSSRNEQYF.